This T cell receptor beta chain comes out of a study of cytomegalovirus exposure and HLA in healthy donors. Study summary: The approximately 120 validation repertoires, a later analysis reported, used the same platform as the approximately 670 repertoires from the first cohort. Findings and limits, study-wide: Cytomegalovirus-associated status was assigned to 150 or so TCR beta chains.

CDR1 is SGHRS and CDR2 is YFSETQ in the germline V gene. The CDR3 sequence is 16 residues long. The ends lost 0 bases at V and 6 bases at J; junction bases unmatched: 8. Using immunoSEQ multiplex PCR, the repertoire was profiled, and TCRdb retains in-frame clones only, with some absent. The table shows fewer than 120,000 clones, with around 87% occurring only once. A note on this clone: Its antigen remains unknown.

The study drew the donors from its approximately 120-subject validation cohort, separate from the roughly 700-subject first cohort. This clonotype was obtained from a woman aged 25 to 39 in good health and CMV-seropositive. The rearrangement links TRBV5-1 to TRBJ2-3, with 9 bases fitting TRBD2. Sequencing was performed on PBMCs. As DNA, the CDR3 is TGCGCCAGCAGCTTGGTTAGCGGGGGCCCGCCGGATACGCAGTATTTT. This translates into CASSLVSGGPPDTQYF.